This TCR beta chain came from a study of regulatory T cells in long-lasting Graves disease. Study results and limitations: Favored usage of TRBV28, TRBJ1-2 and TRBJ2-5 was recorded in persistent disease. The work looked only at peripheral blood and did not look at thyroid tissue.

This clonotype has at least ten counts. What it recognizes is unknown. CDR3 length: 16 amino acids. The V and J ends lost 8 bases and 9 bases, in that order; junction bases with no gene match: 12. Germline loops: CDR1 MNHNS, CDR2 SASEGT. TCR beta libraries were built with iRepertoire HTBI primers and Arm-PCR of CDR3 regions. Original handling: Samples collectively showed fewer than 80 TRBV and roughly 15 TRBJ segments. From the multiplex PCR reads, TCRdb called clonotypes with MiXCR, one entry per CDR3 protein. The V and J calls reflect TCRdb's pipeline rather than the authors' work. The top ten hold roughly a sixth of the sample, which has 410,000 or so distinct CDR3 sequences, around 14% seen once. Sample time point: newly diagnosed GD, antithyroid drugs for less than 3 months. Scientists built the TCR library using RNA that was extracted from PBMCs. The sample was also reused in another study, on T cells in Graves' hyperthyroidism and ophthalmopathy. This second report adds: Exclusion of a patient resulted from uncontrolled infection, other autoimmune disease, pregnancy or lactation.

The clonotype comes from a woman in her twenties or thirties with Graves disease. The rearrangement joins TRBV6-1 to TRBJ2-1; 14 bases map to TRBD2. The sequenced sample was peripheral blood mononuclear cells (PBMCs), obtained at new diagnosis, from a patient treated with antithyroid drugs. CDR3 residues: CASRHPGTSGRAEQFF. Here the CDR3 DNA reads TGTGCCAGCCGTCACCCCGGGACTAGCGGGAGAGCTGAGCAGTTCTTC.